The T cell receptor (beta chain) under discussion was sequenced for a study of cytomegalovirus exposure and HLA in healthy donors. Study outcomes and limitations: It was around 160 TCR beta chains that were listed as cytomegalovirus-associated. Reportedly, cytomegalovirus status was diagnosed with high sensitivity and specificity.

Measured with immunoSEQ multiplex PCR; TCRdb has only the in-frame clones, and not every one. This table holds 250,000 to 350,000 clones, about nine tenths found once. Of note for this clone: As yet, its antigen is unknown.

Germline values: CDR1 LGHNA, CDR2 YSLEER. V was pared by 2 bases and J by 3 bases, with 16 bases between. The CDR3 covers 17 residues. Sequenced sample: PBMCs. The clonotype originates from a young woman in good health and CMV-seronegative. V and J are TRBV4-3 and TRBJ2-2; possibly TRBD1 for D (5 bases). DNA for the CDR3: TGCGCCAGCAGCCAAATTCCAGGGCAGATAGACACCGGGGAGCTGTTTTTT. Translation: CASSQIPGQIDTGELFF.